The clone carrying this T cell receptor (beta chain) was counted at least ten times. These data come from a study of CD8+CD57+ T cells in acquired aplastic anemia. Background on the study: The DNA of sorted CD4+ and CD8+ cells averaged approximately 3.3 ug.

Profiles of TCR beta VDJ and CDR3 were generated from a genomic DNA template. TCRdb re-called the reads with MiXCR, one entry per CDR3 protein. The data contain under 250,000 distinct CDR3 sequences, approximately 45% of them singletons. Patients chosen for sequencing had CD8+CD57+ cells that had expanded, as shown by flow cytometry. Blood samples were obtained from patients who had received no prior therapy. The TCR was taken from a human donor with aplastic anemia. Sequencing was carried out using sorted CD4+, CD8+, or CD8+CD57+ T cells (not recorded which) from PBMCs.

The CDR3: CSASFSDRVYNSPLHF. In DNA, the CDR3 is TGCAGTGCTAGTTTTTCGGACAGGGTCTATAATTCACCCCTCCACTTT. The chain recombines TRBV20-1 with TRBJ1-6, with 8 bases fitting TRBD1. CDR3 length: 16 residues. J gave up 3 bases and V 3 bases, and 7 bases lay outside the gene matches. Germline V gene sequence: CDR1 DFQATT, CDR2 SNEGSKA (reference sequence).